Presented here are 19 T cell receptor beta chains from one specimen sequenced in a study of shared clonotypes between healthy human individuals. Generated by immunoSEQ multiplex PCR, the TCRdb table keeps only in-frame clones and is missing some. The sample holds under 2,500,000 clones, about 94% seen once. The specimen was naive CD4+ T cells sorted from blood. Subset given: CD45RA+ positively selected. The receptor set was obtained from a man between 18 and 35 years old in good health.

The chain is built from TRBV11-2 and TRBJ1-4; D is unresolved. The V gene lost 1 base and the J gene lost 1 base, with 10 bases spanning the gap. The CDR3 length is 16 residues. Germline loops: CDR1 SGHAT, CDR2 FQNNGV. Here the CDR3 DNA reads TGTGCCAGCAGCTTAGGTCGCGGAATAACTAATGAAAAACTGTTTTTT. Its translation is CASSLGRGITNEKLFF.

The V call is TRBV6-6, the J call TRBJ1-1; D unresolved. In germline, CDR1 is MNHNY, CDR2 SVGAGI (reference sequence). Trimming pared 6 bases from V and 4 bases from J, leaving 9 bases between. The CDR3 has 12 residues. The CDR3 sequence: CASRRAGTEAFF. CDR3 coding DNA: TGTGCCAGCAGGCGGGCGGGCACTGAAGCTTTCTTT.

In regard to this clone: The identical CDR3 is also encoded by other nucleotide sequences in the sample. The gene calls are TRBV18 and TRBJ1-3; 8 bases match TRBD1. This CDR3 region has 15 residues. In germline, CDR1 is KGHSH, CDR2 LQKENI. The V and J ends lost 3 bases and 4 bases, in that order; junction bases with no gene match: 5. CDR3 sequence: CASSPGQGPGNTIYF. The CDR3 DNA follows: TGTGCCAGCTCACCCGGACAGGGCCCAGGAAACACCATATATTTT.

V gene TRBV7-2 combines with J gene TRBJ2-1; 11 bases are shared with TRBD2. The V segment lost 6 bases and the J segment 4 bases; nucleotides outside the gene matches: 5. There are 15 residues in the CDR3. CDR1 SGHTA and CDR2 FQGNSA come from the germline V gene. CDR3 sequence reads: CASRARLAGYNEQFF. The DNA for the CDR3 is TGTGCCAGCAGAGCCAGACTAGCGGGATACAATGAGCAGTTCTTC.

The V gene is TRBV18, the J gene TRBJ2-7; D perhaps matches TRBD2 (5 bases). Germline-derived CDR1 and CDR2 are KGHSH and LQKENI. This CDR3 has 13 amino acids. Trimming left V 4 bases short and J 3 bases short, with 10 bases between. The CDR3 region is CASSLGKLYEQYF. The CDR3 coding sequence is TGTGCCAGCTCACTCGGGAAACTCTACGAGCAGTACTTC.

The DNA of the CDR3 is TGTGCCAGCAGCTTCGGGACAGGGGACACCTACGAGCAGTACTTC. This translates into CASSFGTGDTYEQYF. V is TRBV7-9 and J is TRBJ2-7; the match to TRBD1 covers 10 bases. The CDR3 covers 15 residues. V trimming: 3 bases; J trimming: 2 bases; junction bases outside the gene matches: 4. Germline V gene data show CDR1 as SEHNR and CDR2 as FQNEAQ (reference sequence).

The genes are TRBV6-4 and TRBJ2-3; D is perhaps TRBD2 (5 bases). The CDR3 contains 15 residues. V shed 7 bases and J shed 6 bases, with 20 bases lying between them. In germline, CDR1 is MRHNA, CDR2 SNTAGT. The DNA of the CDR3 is TGTGCCAGCAAGGCTATACTAGACCGAAGGGATACGCAGTATTTT. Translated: CASKAILDRRDTQYF.

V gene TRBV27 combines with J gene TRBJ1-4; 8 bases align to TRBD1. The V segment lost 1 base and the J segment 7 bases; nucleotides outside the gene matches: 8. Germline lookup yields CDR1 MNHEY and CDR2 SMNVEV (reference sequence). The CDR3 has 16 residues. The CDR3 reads CASSLLTTGGTEKLFF. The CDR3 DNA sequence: TGTGCCAGCAGTTTATTAACCACAGGGGGGACTGAAAAACTGTTTTTT. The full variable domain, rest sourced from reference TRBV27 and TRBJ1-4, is EAQVTQNPRYLITVTGKKLTVTCSQNMNHEYMSWYRQDPGLGLRQIYYSMNVEVTDKGDVPEGYKVSRKEKRNFPLILESPSPNQTSLYFCASSLLTTGGTEKLFFGSGTQLSVL.

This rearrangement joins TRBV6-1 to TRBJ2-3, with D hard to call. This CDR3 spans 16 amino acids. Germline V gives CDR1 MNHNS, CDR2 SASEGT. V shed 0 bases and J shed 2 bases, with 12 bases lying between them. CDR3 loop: CASSEARLHATDTQYF. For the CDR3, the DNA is TGTGCCAGCAGTGAAGCGCGATTACACGCCACAGATACGCAGTATTTT.

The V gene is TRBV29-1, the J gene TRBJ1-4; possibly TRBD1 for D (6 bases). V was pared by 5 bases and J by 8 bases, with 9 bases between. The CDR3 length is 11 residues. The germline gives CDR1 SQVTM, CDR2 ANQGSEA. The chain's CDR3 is CSVLTGEKLFF. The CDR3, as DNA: TGCAGCGTTTTAACAGGGGAAAAACTGTTTTTT.

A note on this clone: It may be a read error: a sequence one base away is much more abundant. CDR3 sequence: CASSYRKNTEAFF. In DNA form, the CDR3 reads TGTGCCAGCAGTTACAGGAAGAACACTGAAGCTTTCTTT. V gene TRBV6-5 combines with J gene TRBJ1-1, with D unclear. This CDR3 spans 13 amino acids. Trimming took 2 bases from V and 1 from J, leaving 5 bases between them. Germline lookup yields CDR1 MNHEY and CDR2 SVGAGI.

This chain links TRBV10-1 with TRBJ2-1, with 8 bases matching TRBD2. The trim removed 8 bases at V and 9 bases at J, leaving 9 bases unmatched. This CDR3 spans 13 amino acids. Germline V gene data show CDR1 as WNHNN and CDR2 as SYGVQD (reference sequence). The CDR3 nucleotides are TGCGCCAGCCAAGCGGGGGTAGTTGGTGAGCAGTTCTTC. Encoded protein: CASQAGVVGEQFF.

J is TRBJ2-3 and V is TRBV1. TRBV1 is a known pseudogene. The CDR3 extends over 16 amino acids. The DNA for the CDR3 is TGCACCAGCAGCCAAGATAAGGGGACGGGCACAGATACGCAGTATTTT. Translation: CTSSQDKGTGTDTQYF.

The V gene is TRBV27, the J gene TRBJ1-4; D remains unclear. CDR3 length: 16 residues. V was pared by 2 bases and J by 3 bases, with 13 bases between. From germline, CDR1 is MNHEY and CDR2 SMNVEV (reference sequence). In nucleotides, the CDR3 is TGTGCCAGCAGTTTAAATGGGAATTTGGCTAATGAAAAACTGTTTTTT. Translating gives CASSLNGNLANEKLFF.

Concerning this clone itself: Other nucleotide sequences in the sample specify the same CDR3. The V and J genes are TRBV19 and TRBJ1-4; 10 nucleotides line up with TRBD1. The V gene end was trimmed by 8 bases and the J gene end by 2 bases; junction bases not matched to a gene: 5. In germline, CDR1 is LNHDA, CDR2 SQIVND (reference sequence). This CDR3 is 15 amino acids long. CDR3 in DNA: TGTGCCAGTCGCAGACAGGGGGCGACTAATGAAAAACTGTTTTTT. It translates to CASRRQGATNEKLFF.

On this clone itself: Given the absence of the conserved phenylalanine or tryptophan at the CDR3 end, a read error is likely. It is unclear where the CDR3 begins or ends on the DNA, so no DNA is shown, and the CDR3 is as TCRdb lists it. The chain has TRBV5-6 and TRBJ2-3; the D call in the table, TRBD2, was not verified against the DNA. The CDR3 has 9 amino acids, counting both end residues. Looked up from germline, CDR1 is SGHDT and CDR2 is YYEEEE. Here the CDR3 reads CASREERDV.

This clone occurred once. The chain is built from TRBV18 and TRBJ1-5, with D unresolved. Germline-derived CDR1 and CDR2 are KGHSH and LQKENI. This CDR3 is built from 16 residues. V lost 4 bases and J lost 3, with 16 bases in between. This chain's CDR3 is CASSLSGGLVNQPQHF. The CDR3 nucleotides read TGTGCCAGCTCACTATCGGGAGGCCTGGTCAATCAGCCCCAGCATTTT. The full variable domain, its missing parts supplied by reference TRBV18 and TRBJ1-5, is NAGVMQNPRHLVRRRGQEARLRCSPMKGHSHVYWYRQLPEEGLKFMVYLQKENIIDESGMPKERFSAEFPKEGPSILRIQQVVRGDSAAYFCASSLSGGLVNQPQHFGDGTRLSIL.

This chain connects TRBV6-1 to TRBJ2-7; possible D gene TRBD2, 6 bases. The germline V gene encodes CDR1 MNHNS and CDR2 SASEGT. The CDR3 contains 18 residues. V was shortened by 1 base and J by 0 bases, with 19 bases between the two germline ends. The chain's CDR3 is CASSEVMLGISGSYEQYF. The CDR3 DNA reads TGTGCCAGCAGTGAAGTCATGCTGGGGATTAGCGGCTCCTACGAGCAGTACTTC.

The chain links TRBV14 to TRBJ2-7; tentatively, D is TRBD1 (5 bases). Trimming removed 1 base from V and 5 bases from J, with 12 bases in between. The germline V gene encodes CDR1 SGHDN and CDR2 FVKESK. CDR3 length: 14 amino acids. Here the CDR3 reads CASSQASRVNEQYF. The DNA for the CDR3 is TGTGCCAGCAGCCAAGCCTCCAGGGTCAACGAGCAGTACTTC.